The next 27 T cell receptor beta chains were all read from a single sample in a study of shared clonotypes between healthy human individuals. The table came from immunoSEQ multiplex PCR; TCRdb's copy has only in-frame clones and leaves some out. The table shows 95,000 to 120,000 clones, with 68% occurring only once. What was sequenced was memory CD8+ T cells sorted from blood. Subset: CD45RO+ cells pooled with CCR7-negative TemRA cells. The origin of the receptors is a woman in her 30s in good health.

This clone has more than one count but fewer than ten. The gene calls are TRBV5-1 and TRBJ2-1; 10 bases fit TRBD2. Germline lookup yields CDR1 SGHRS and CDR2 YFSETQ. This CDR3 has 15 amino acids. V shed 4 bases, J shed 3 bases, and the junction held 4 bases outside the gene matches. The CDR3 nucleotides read TGCGCCAGCAGCAAGTCTAGCGGGAGCTACAATGAGCAGTTCTTC. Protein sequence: CASSKSSGSYNEQFF.

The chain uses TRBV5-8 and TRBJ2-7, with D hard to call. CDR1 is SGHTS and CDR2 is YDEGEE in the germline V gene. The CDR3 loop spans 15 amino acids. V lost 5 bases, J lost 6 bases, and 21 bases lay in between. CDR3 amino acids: CASRETPAFFLEQYF. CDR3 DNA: TGTGCCAGCAGGGAAACACCGGCATTCTTTCTCGAGCAGTACTTC.

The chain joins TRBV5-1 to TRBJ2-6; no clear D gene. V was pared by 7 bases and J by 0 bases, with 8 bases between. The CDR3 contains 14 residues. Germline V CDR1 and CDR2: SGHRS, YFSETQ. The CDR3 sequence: CASGIFSGANVLTF. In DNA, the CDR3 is TGCGCCAGCGGGATCTTCTCTGGGGCCAACGTCCTGACTTTC. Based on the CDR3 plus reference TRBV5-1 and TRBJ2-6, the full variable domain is KAGVTQTPRYLIKTRGQQVTLSCSPISGHRSVSWYQQTPGQGLQFLFEYFSETQRNKGNFPGRFSGRQFSNSRSEMNVSTLELGDSALYLCASGIFSGANVLTFGAGSRLTVL.

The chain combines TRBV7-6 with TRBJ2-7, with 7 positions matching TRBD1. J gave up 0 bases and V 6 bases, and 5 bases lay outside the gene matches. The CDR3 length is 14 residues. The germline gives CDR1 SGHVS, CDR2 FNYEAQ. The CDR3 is CASSSQGDSYEQYF. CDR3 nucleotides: TGTGCCAGCAGTTCGCAGGGGGACTCCTACGAGCAGTACTTC.

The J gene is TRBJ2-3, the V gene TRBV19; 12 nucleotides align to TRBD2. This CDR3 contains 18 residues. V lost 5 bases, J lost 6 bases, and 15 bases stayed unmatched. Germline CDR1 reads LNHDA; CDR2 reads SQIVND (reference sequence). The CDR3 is CASSHTLAGGHRADTQYF. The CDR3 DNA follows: TGTGCCAGTAGTCACACCCTAGCGGGAGGGCATCGGGCGGATACGCAGTATTTT. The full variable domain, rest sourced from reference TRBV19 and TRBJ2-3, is DGGITQSPKYLFRKEGQNVTLSCEQNLNHDAMYWYRQDPGQGLRLIYYSQIVNDFQKGDIAEGYSVSREKKESFPLTVTSAQKNPTAFYLCASSHTLAGGHRADTQYFGPGTRLTVL.

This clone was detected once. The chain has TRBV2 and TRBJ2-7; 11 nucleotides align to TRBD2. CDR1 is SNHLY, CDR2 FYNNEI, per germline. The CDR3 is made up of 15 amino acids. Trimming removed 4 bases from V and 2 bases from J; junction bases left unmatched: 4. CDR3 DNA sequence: TGTGCCAGCAGTGTACTAGCGGGGGAGGCCTACGAGCAGTACTTC. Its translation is CASSVLAGEAYEQYF.

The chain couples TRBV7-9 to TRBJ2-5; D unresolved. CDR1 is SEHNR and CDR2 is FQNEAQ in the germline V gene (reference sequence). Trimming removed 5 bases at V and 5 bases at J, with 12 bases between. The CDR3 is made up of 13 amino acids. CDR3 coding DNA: TGTGCCAGCAGCCACAGATTCGGGGAGACCCAGTACTTC. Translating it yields CASSHRFGETQYF.

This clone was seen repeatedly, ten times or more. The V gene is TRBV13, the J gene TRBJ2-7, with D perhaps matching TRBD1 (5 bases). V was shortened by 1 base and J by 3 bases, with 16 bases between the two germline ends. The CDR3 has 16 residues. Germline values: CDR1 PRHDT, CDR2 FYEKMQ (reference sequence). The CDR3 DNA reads TGTGCCAGCAGCTTAGAAGGGGCCGTTTCGGGCTACGAGCAGTACTTC. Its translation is CASSLEGAVSGYEQYF.

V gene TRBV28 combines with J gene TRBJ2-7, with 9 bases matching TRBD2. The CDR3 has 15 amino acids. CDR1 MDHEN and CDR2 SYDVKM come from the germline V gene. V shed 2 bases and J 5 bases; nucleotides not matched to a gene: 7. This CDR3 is CASSLVSGSIHEQYF. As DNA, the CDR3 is TGTGCCAGCAGTTTAGTTAGCGGGAGCATCCACGAGCAGTACTTC.

This CDR3 is CASSLAGGPGEQYF. The CDR3 region has the DNA TGTGCCAGCAGCTTAGCGGGAGGGCCGGGAGAGCAGTACTTC. The rearrangement joins TRBV7-9 to TRBJ2-5; 7 nucleotides line up with TRBD2. Germline V lookup: CDR1 SEHNR, CDR2 FQNEAQ (reference sequence). The CDR3 runs 14 residues. V was clipped by 0 bases and J by 11 bases; unmatched bases: 9.

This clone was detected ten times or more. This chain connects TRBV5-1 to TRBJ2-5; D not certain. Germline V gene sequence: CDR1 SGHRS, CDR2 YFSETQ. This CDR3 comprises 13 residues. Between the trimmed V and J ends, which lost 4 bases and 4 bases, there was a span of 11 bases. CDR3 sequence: CASSMDATETQYF. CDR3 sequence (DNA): TGCGCCAGCAGCATGGACGCGACAGAGACCCAGTACTTC.

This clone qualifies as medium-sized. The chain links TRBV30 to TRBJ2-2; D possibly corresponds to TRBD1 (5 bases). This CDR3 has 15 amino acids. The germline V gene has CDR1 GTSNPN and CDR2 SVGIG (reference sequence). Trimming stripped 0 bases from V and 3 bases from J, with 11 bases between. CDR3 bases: TGTGCCTGGAGTGTAGGGGTTAGGGACACCGGGGAGCTGTTTTTT. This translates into CAWSVGVRDTGELFF.

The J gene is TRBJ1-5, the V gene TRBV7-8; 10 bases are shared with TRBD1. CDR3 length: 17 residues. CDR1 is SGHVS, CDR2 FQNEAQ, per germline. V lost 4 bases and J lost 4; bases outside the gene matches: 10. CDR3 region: CASSSWGQGSINQPQHF. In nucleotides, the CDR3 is TGTGCCAGCAGCTCATGGGGACAGGGGTCGATTAATCAGCCCCAGCATTTT.

The chain's CDR3 is CAISDGTGNNQPQHF. The DNA of the CDR3 is TGTGCCATCAGTGATGGGACAGGGAACAATCAGCCCCAGCATTTT. V usage is TRBV10-3 and J usage is TRBJ1-5, with TRBD1 identical over 9 bases. There are 15 residues in the CDR3. Germline V gives CDR1 ENHRY, CDR2 SYGVKD. The trim removed 3 bases at V and 3 bases at J, leaving 3 bases unmatched.

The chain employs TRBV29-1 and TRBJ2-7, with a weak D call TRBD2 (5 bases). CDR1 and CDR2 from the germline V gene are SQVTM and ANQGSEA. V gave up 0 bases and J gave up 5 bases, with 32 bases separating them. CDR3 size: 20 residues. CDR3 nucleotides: TGCAGCGTTGAAGATTGTGCGGTAGCCGGGGAACTGGCGCCGGTCCACGAGCAGTACTTC. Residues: CSVEDCAVAGELAPVHEQYF.

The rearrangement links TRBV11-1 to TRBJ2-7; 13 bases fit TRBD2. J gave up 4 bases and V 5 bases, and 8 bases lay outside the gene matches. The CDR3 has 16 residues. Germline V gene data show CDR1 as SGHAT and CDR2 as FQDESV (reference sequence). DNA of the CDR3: TGTGCCAGCAGCCAACTAGGGACTAGCGGGAAGTACGAGCAGTACTTC. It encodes CASSQLGTSGKYEQYF.

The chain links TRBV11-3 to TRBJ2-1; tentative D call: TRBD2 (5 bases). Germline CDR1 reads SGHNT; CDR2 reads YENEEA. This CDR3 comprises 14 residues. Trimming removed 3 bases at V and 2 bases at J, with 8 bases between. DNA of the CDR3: TGTGCCAGCAGCTTCGCGGGCCCCTACAATGAGCAGTTCTTC. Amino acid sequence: CASSFAGPYNEQFF.

In DNA, the CDR3 is TGTGCCAGCAGTGAACCGGGGGACAGCTACCAAGAGACCCAGTACTTC. Protein: CASSEPGDSYQETQYF. The chain combines TRBV25-1 with TRBJ2-5, with D possibly matching TRBD1 (7 bases). The V end lost 2 bases, the J end lost 0 bases, and 13 bases lay between the germline ends. The CDR3 spans 16 residues. Looked up from germline, CDR1 is MGHDK and CDR2 is SYGVNS. Using reference TRBV25-1 and TRBJ2-5 for the parts outside the CDR3, the full variable domain is EADIYQTPRYLVIGTGKKITLECSQTMGHDKMYWYQQDPGMELHLIHYSYGVNSTEKGDLSSESTVSRIRTEHFPLTLESARPSHTSQYLCASSEPGDSYQETQYFGPGTRLLVL.

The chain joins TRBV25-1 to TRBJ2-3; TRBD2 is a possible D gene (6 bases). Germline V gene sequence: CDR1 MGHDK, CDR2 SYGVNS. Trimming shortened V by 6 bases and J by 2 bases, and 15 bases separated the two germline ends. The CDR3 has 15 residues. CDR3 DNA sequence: TGTGCCAGCAGCCAAGACGGGGAGGCCACAGATACGCAGTATTTT. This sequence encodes CASSQDGEATDTQYF.

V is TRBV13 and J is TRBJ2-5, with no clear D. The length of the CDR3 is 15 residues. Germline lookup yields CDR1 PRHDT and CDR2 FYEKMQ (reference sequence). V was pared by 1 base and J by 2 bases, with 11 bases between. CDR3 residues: CASSLAALKQETQYF. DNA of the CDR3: TGTGCCAGCAGCTTAGCCGCGTTGAAACAAGAGACCCAGTACTTC.

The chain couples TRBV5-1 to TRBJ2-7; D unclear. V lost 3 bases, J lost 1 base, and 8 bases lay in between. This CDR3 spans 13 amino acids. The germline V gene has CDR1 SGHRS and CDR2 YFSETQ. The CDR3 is CASSSSYSYEQYF. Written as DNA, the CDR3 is TGCGCCAGCAGCTCTTCTTATTCCTACGAGCAGTACTTC. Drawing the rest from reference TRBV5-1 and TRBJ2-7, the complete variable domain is KAGVTQTPRYLIKTRGQQVTLSCSPISGHRSVSWYQQTPGQGLQFLFEYFSETQRNKGNFPGRFSGRQFSNSRSEMNVSTLELGDSALYLCASSSSYSYEQYFGPGTRLTVT.

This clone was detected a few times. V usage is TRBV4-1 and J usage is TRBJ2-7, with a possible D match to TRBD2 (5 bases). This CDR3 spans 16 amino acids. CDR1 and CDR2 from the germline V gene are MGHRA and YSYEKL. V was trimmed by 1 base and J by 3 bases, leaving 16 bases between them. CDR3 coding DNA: TGCGCCAGCAGCCAAGTGGAGGTTGTAGACCTCTACGAGCAGTACTTC. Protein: CASSQVEVVDLYEQYF.

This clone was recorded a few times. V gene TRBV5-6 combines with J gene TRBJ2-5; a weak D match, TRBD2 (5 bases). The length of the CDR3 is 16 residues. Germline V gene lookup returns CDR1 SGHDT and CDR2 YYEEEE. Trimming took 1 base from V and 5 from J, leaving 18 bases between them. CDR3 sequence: CASSLRGGQRSETQYF. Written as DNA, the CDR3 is TGTGCCAGCAGCTTGCGTGGCGGGCAGCGCTCGGAGACCCAGTACTTC.

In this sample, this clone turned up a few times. The CDR3 here is CASSEDRVLEQYF. The DNA for the CDR3 is TGTGCCAGCAGTGAGGACAGGGTTCTCGAGCAGTACTTC. This chain joins TRBV25-1 and TRBJ2-7, with TRBD1 identical over 8 bases. Germline CDR1 reads MGHDK; CDR2 reads SYGVNS. The CDR3 loop spans 13 amino acids. The ends lost 3 bases at V and 6 bases at J; junction bases unmatched: 4.

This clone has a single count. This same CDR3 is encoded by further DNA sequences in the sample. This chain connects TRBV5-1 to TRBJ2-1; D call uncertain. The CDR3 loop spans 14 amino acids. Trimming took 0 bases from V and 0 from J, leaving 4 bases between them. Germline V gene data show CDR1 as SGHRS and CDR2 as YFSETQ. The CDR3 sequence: CASSLAGSYNEQFF. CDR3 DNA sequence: TGCGCCAGCAGCTTGGCGGGCTCCTACAATGAGCAGTTCTTC.

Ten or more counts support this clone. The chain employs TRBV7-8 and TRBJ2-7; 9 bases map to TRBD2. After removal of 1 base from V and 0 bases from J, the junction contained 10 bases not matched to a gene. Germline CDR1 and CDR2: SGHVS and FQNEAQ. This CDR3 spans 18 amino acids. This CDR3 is CASSLGPYSGSPSYEQYF. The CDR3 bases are TGTGCCAGCAGCTTAGGACCATATAGCGGGAGTCCCTCCTACGAGCAGTACTTC. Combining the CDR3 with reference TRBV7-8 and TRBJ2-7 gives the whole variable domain GAGVSQSPRYKVAKRGQDVALRCDPISGHVSLFWYQQALGQGPEFLTYFQNEAQLDKSGLPSDRFFAERPEGSVSTLKIQRTQQEDSAVYLCASSLGPYSGSPSYEQYFGPGTRLTVT.

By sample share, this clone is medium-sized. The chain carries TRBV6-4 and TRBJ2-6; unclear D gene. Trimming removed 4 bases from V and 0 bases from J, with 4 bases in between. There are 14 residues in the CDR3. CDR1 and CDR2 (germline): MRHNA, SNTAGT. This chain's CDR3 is CASSGNSGANVLTF. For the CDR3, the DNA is TGTGCCAGCAGTGGAAACTCTGGGGCCAACGTCCTGACTTTC.